These 20 T cell receptor beta chains were sequenced from one sample in a study of spatial heterogeneity in lung cancer. The sample's time point: sample taken at primary tumor resection. Whole RNA came from tumor, nontumor lung or frozen PBMC and was sequenced without being sorted. A single record per CDR3 protein comes from TCRdb applying MiXCR to the 5' RACE reads. Of about 48,000 distinct CDR3 sequences listed, 5.3% are singletons. Sample: PBMCs, taken at surgery. The receptors come from a male donor with early-stage non-small cell lung cancer.

The chain uses TRBV20-1 and TRBJ2-3; 10 nucleotides align to TRBD1. Germline loops: CDR1 DFQATT, CDR2 SNEGSKA (reference sequence). V was pared by 6 bases and J by 6 bases, with 6 bases of the junction left unmatched. The CDR3 loop spans 13 amino acids. CDR3 nucleotide sequence: TGCAGTGCCATGGACAGGGGGTCGGATACGCAGTATTTT. Translated, it gives CSAMDRGSDTQYF.

This clonotype was detected many times. The chain couples TRBV5-1 to TRBJ1-4, with TRBD1 matching over 7 bases. Trimming at V came to 6 bases and at J to 8 bases, leaving 10 bases not matched to a gene. Per germline, CDR1 SGHRS and CDR2 YFSETQ. The CDR3 spans 14 residues. The CDR3 spells CASTFAGGEEKLFF. The CDR3 nucleotides are TGCGCCAGCACCTTCGCAGGGGGAGAAGAAAAACTGTTTTTT.

For this clonotype: A much larger clone differs from this one at a single base, so this may be a read error. The chain has TRBV15 and TRBJ2-2; D unresolved. CDR1 is LNHNV, CDR2 YYDKDF, per germline (reference sequence). The CDR3 sequence is 17 residues long. The CDR3 loop reads CTTSSLSGPRFRGELFF. DNA for the CDR3: TGTACCACCAGCAGCCTCTCCGGGCCCAGATTCCGAGGGGAGCTGTTTTTT.

This clonotype came up many times. The chain links TRBV4-1 to TRBJ1-4; tentatively, D is TRBD1 (5 bases). The CDR3 length is 17 residues. Germline CDR1 reads MGHRA; CDR2 reads YSYEKL. V was shortened by 4 bases and J by 8 bases, with 23 bases between the two germline ends. The chain's CDR3 is CASSREFSGRLEEKLFF. CDR3 nucleotide sequence: TGCGCCAGCAGCCGAGAGTTCTCGGGACGGTTGGAAGAAAAACTGTTTTTT.

This clonotype was observed at least ten times. The chain couples TRBV20-1 to TRBJ2-1, with a tentative D call TRBD2 (6 bases). V was cut by 3 bases and J by 6 bases, with 12 bases left in between. The CDR3 spans 13 residues. Germline V gene lookup returns CDR1 DFQATT and CDR2 SNEGSKA (reference sequence). Here the CDR3 DNA reads TGCAGTGCTAGTCGGGAGTGGGTCAATGAGCAGTTCTTC. Protein product: CSASREWVNEQFF.

Many counts were recorded for this clonotype. The rearrangement uses TRBV5-1 and TRBJ1-4, with a tentative D call TRBD1 (5 bases). V was cut by 4 bases and J by 8 bases, with 15 bases left in between. CDR3 length: 14 residues. Germline CDR1 SGHRS, CDR2 YFSETQ. For the CDR3, the DNA is TGCGCCAGCAGCAGCTCACGAGAGGGGGAAAAACTGTTTTTT. It codes for CASSSSREGEKLFF.

This clonotype was seen many times. The V gene is TRBV5-1, the J gene TRBJ1-1; D is ambiguous. V dropped 0 bases and J dropped 4 bases, with 10 bases sitting between them. CDR3 length: 14 amino acids. Germline V gene lookup returns CDR1 SGHRS and CDR2 YFSETQ. The CDR3 nucleotides read TGCGCCAGCAGCTTGGGAGGAACTGGCACTGAAGCTTTCTTT. This translates into CASSLGGTGTEAFF. The complete variable domain, with remaining parts taken from reference TRBV5-1 and TRBJ1-1, reads KAGVTQTPRYLIKTRGQQVTLSCSPISGHRSVSWYQQTPGQGLQFLFEYFSETQRNKGNFPGRFSGRQFSNSRSEMNVSTLELGDSALYLCASSLGGTGTEAFFGQGTRLTVV.

This clonotype was detected many times. The chain joins TRBV27 to TRBJ2-1; 8 bases map to TRBD2. Trimming cost V 8 bases and J 12 bases; bases outside gene matches: 18. Germline CDR1 reads MNHEY; CDR2 reads SMNVEV (reference sequence). CDR3 length: 15 amino acids. The DNA of the CDR3 is TGTGCCAGCCGTGAGGCAAGCGGGGGTGCCGGTGGGCAGTTCTTC. Translation: CASREASGGAGGQFF.

The chain combines TRBV12-3 or TRBV12-4 with TRBJ2-1; the D gene is possibly TRBD1 (5 bases). CDR3 length: 15 residues. V was clipped by 5 bases and J by 1 base, with 12 bases between them. The CDR3 sequence: CASSVTGGSYNEQFF. The CDR3 nucleotides are TGTGCCAGCAGTGTAACAGGCGGATCCTACAATGAGCAGTTCTTC.

This clonotype was detected ten times or more. The V and J genes are TRBV5-6 and TRBJ2-5; 7 bases agree with TRBD2. Looked up from germline, CDR1 is SGHDT and CDR2 is YYEEEE. V lost 4 bases, J lost 3 bases, and 9 bases stayed unmatched. The CDR3 contains 15 residues. This CDR3 is CASSRIPGLKETQYF. The CDR3 DNA reads TGTGCCAGCAGCCGAATCCCGGGACTAAAAGAGACCCAGTACTTC.

This clonotype was recorded many times. Here the CDR3 DNA reads TGTGCCAGCAGCAAAGCAGGCAGGGGGAGGGAAGAGACCCAGTACTTC. Translating gives CASSKAGRGREETQYF. V and J are TRBV7-9 and TRBJ2-5; D could derive from TRBD1 or TRBD2 (7 bases each). CDR1 and CDR2 from the germline V gene are SEHNR and FQNEAQ (reference sequence). This CDR3 is built from 16 residues. The ends were cut back, 5 bases at V and 3 bases at J, with 19 bases in the middle.

The sample holds many counts of this clonotype. This rearrangement joins TRBV30 to TRBJ1-2; D possibly corresponds to TRBD1 (5 bases). The CDR3 has 15 residues. Looked up from germline, CDR1 is GTSNPN and CDR2 is SVGIG (reference sequence). V lost 4 bases to trimming and J lost 0 bases, with 15 bases between them. CDR3 in DNA: TGTGCCTGGACGAGAGGGGCTCTAGCTAACTATGGCTACACCTTC. The encoded protein is CAWTRGALANYGYTF.

The sample holds many counts of this clonotype. The rearrangement uses TRBV29-1 and TRBJ2-7, with a possible D match to TRBD2 (6 bases). This CDR3 comprises 10 residues. Germline assignment: CDR1 SQVTM and CDR2 ANQGSEA. Trimming took 7 bases from V and 7 from J, leaving 11 bases between them. The CDR3 sequence: CSASGGEQYF. CDR3 sequence (DNA): TGCAGCGCCTCTGGAGGGGAGCAGTACTTC.

V is TRBV12-3 or TRBV12-4 and J is TRBJ2-3; D call uncertain. V was trimmed by 3 bases and J by 6 bases, leaving 7 bases between them. CDR3 length equals 12 residues. Here the CDR3 reads CASSFKGDTQYF. CDR3 nucleotides: TGTGCCAGCAGTTTTAAGGGCGATACGCAGTATTTT.

This clonotype was seen many times. This chain links TRBV10-3 with TRBJ2-1; the match to TRBD2 covers 11 bases. The trim removed 6 bases at V and 5 bases at J, leaving 3 bases unmatched. The CDR3 totals 14 residues. Germline V gene data show CDR1 as ENHRY and CDR2 as SYGVKD. For the CDR3, the DNA is TGTGCCATCAGGACTAGCGGGAACGACAATGAGCAGTTCTTC. Its translation is CAIRTSGNDNEQFF.

The chain carries TRBV15 and TRBJ2-3; possibly TRBD1 or TRBD2 for D (5 bases each). V gave up 3 bases and J gave up 2 bases, with 15 bases separating them. The CDR3 extends over 16 amino acids. In germline, CDR1 is LNHNV, CDR2 YYDKDF (reference sequence). The CDR3 region has the DNA TGTGCCACCAGCAGCGGGGCCGTAAGTTACACAGATACGCAGTATTTT. Translation gives CATSSGAVSYTDTQYF.

This clonotype was seen many times. This chain joins TRBV19 and TRBJ2-7; D gene unclear. Germline CDR1 LNHDA, CDR2 SQIVND (reference sequence). The CDR3 totals 15 residues. Deletions cut 6 bases from V and 3 bases from J, with 18 bases between. The CDR3 here is CASSPTSQDLYEQYF. The CDR3 nucleotides read TGTGCCAGTAGCCCGACGAGCCAGGATCTCTACGAGCAGTACTTC.

The rearrangement joins TRBV7-2 to TRBJ2-3; no clear D gene. The CDR3 is 15 amino acids. V was pared by 2 bases and J by 2 bases, with 11 bases between. Germline values: CDR1 SGHTA, CDR2 FQGNSA. The CDR3, as DNA: TGTGCCAGCAGCTTACAAACACGATCCACAGATACGCAGTATTTT. Its protein product is CASSLQTRSTDTQYF.

This clonotype was counted many times. The chain links TRBV29-1 to TRBJ1-1; TRBD1 might be the D (6 bases). Germline-derived CDR1 and CDR2 are SQVTM and ANQGSEA. This CDR3 has 14 amino acids. V dropped 4 bases and J dropped 1 base, with 13 bases sitting between them. The CDR3 loop reads CSVGGGRPNTEAFF. CDR3 coding DNA: TGCAGCGTTGGAGGGGGACGGCCGAACACTGAAGCTTTCTTT.

This clonotype was recorded at least ten times. This chain connects TRBV6-2 or TRBV6-3 to TRBJ1-5; D is perhaps TRBD1 (6 bases). V was shortened by 6 bases and J by 0 bases, with 12 bases between the two germline ends. The CDR3 runs 15 residues. CDR1 is MNHEY and CDR2 is SVGEGT in the germline V gene. The CDR3 DNA is TGTGCCAGCAGCCCGGGGGCCTCTAGCAATCAGCCCCAGCATTTT. As protein: CASSPGASSNQPQHF.